What follows is one TCR beta chain and its context. TEMRA cells were enriched by FACS, and CD4+ and CD8+ T cells were negatively isolated. These data belong to a study of CD8 T cells in Susac syndrome. The germline V and J ends were trimmed by 6 bases and 2 bases, with 19 bases remaining between them. The CDR3 consists of 15 residues. CDR1 and CDR2 (germline): DFQATT, SNEGSKA (reference sequence). The authors reverse transcribed roughly 0.5 to 1 ug RNA with random hexamers. An immunoSEQ multiplex PCR amplified TCR beta CDR3 over 54 Vbeta and 13 Jbeta. Each CDR3 protein gets one entry after TCRdb re-called the immunoSEQ multiplex PCR reads with MiXCR. The sample gives about 82,000 distinct CDR3 sequences, approximately 96% of which show up once; 0.55% to 0.75% is in the top ten.

Source material: CD8+ T cells from PBMCs. The clonotype comes from a human donor with Susac syndrome. The V call is TRBV20-1, the J call TRBJ2-5, with TRBD2 as a possible D gene (5 bases). This CDR3 reads CSATMDPRGQETQYF. In DNA form, the CDR3 reads TGCAGTGCCACTATGGACCCACGCGGGCAAGAGACCCAGTACTTC.